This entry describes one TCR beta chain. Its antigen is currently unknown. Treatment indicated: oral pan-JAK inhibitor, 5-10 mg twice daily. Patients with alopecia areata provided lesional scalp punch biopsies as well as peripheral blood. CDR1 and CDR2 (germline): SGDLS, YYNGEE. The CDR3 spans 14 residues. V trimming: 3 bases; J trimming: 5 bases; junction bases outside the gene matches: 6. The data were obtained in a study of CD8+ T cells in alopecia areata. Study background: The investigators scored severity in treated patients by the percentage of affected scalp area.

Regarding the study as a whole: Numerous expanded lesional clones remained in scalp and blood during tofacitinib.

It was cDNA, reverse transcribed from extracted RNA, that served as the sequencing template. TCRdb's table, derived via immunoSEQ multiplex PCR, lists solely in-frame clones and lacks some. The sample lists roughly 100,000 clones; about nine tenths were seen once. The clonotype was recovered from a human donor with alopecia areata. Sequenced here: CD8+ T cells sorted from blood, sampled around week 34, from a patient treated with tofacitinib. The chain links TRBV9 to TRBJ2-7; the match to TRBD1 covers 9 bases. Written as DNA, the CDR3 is TGTGCCAGCAGCGACCGGGACAGGGTCCACGAGCAGTACTTC. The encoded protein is CASSDRDRVHEQYF.